This entry lists 27 T cell receptor beta chains sequenced from one sample in a study of sequential checkpoint blockade in melanoma. Assay used: immunoSEQ multiplex PCR; TCRdb lists only in-frame clones, some missing. The data hold about 5,000 clones, with about 20% observed a single time. The treatment: randomized to nivolumab then ipilimumab (arm A) or the reverse (arm B). The sequencing used tumor tissue (inferred from file names), collected from a patient given nivolumab and ipilimumab in sequence. The source of these receptors is a human donor with melanoma.

The table lists this clone with a few counts. The chain uses TRBV28 and TRBJ2-7; 8 bases agree with TRBD1. Germline V gene lookup returns CDR1 MDHEN and CDR2 SYDVKM. CDR3 length: 13 amino acids. Losses at the gene ends were 2 bases for V and 10 bases for J; bases not matched to a gene: 7. CDR3 nucleotides: TGTGCCAGCAGTTTACTCGGACAGGGCGGACAGTACTTC. It codes for CASSLLGQGGQYF.

The table lists this clone with a few counts. This chain joins TRBV9 and TRBJ2-1, with 9 nucleotides matching TRBD2. CDR3 length equals 15 residues. J lost 4 bases, V lost 5 bases, and 7 bases had no gene match. Germline values: CDR1 SGDLS, CDR2 YYNGEE. The CDR3 sequence is CASRPGTSKYNEQFF. CDR3 DNA: TGTGCCAGCAGGCCCGGGACTAGCAAATACAATGAGCAGTTCTTC.

This clone was seen repeatedly, ten times or more. This chain connects TRBV11-3 to TRBJ2-7; TRBD1 agrees at 10 bases. This CDR3 is built from 14 residues. Germline-derived CDR1 and CDR2 are SGHNT and YENEEA. The junction had 7 bases not matched to a gene; V was cut back by 5 bases and J by 6 bases. In DNA, the CDR3 is TGTGCCAGCAGCCCCCGGGACAGGGGCGGCGAGCAGTACTTC. As protein: CASSPRDRGGEQYF.

This clone is judged medium-sized (0.01 to 0.1%). The chain combines TRBV28 with TRBJ1-5; D unresolved. CDR1 and CDR2 (germline): MDHEN, SYDVKM. Between the trimmed V and J ends, which lost 4 bases and 0 bases, there was a span of 10 bases. The CDR3 sequence is 15 residues long. CDR3 protein: CASSSAGDSNQPQHF. The CDR3 DNA sequence: TGTGCCAGCAGTTCGGCGGGAGATAGCAATCAGCCCCAGCATTTT.

The chain couples TRBV19 to TRBJ2-7; 8 bases line up with TRBD2. Germline V gives CDR1 LNHDA, CDR2 SQIVND (reference sequence). The CDR3 loop spans 14 amino acids. J lost 6 bases, V lost 3 bases, and 7 bases had no gene match. DNA for the CDR3: TGTGCCAGTAGTATGTCCACTGCGGGGGGCGAGCAGTACTTC. Encoded protein: CASSMSTAGGEQYF.

The chain recombines TRBV7-2 with TRBJ1-4; D gene uncertain. Germline values: CDR1 SGHTA, CDR2 FQGNSA. This CDR3 spans 13 amino acids. The V end lost 4 bases, the J end lost 5 bases, and 8 bases lay between the germline ends. The CDR3 DNA follows: TGTGCCAGCAGCTACGGCGCGAATGAAAAACTGTTTTTT. This encodes CASSYGANEKLFF.

The chain couples TRBV6-8 to TRBJ1-5; weak D call: TRBD1 (6 bases). Germline lookup yields CDR1 MNHGY and CDR2 SAAAGT. The germline V and J ends were trimmed by 7 bases and 12 bases, with 19 bases remaining between them. The CDR3 spans 13 residues. The CDR3 sequence is CASTHSEGGHQHF. The CDR3 DNA is TGTGCCAGCACTCACTCCGAGGGGGGTCACCAGCATTTT.

This clone was detected many times. The chain has TRBV6-1 and TRBJ2-7, with 11 bases matching TRBD1. V shed 1 base, J shed 5 bases, and the junction held 4 bases outside the gene matches. Germline lookup yields CDR1 MNHNS and CDR2 SASEGT. This CDR3 has 15 residues. Here the CDR3 DNA reads TGTGCCAGCAGTGAAGAGGACAGGGGGCTGGACGAGCAGTACTTC. Its protein product is CASSEEDRGLDEQYF.

Many counts were recorded for this clone. The genes are TRBV4-1 and TRBJ1-4, with unresolved D. Trimming took 8 bases from V and 0 from J, leaving 10 bases between them. CDR3 length: 14 amino acids. CDR1 and CDR2 (germline): MGHRA, YSYEKL. As DNA, the CDR3 is TGCGCCAGCGGGCCTTATGCAACTAATGAAAAACTGTTTTTT. It translates to CASGPYATNEKLFF.

This clone was found a few times. Germline is not matched at one junction end, which may reflect a read error. The rearrangement joins TRBV6-8 to TRBJ1-1; 8 bases map to TRBD1. CDR3 size: 17 residues. Per germline, CDR1 MNHGY and CDR2 SAAAGT. The CDR3 nucleotides are TGTGCCAGCGGGAAGACAGGGGACCCCGGGAGGAACCCTGAAGCTTTCTTT. It specifies CASGKTGDPGRNPEAFF.

This clone has just a few counts. The V gene is TRBV6-8, the J gene TRBJ1-5; tentatively, D is TRBD1 (5 bases). Looked up from germline, CDR1 is MNHGY and CDR2 is SAAAGT. This CDR3 spans 14 amino acids. Between the trimmed V and J ends, which lost 5 bases and 2 bases, there was a span of 10 bases. The CDR3, as DNA: TGTGCCAGCAGTCCAGGGTTGGGCAATCAGCCCCAGCATTTT. It codes for CASSPGLGNQPQHF.

This clone was counted at least ten times. CDR3 sequence reads: CASSPGPGLGLYEQFF. CDR3 nucleotides: TGTGCCAGCAGCCCTGGACCGGGACTAGGACTATATGAGCAGTTCTTC. This rearrangement joins TRBV11-3 to TRBJ2-1, with TRBD2 matching 8 bases. Germline V lookup: CDR1 SGHNT, CDR2 YENEEA. This CDR3 is 16 amino acids long. V lost 5 bases, J lost 8 bases, and 14 bases stayed unmatched.

This clone was seen a single time. V is TRBV18 and J is TRBJ1-1; no clear D gene. Trimming removed 3 bases from V and 2 bases from J, with 10 bases in between. The CDR3 runs 14 residues. Germline V CDR1 and CDR2: KGHSH, LQKENI. The CDR3 sequence is CASSPPLRNTEAFF. Written as DNA, the CDR3 is TGTGCCAGCTCACCCCCCCTGAGAAACACTGAAGCTTTCTTT.

J is TRBJ2-3 and V is TRBV28, with D possibly being TRBD2 (5 bases). Germline CDR1 and CDR2: MDHEN and SYDVKM. This CDR3 comprises 13 residues. The ends were cut back, 4 bases at V and 4 bases at J, with 9 bases in the middle. CDR3 bases: TGTGCCAGCAGTTCTCGGGGTTCAGATACGCAGTATTTT. This codes for CASSSRGSDTQYF.

This clone was detected only once. CDR3 loop: CASSIDTTGYEQYF. The CDR3 nucleotides are TGTGCCAGTAGTATAGATACGACCGGCTACGAGCAGTACTTC. This chain links TRBV19 with TRBJ2-7; D gene uncertain. V was trimmed by 0 bases and J by 3 bases, leaving 9 bases between them. Germline CDR1 reads LNHDA; CDR2 reads SQIVND (reference sequence). The CDR3 consists of 14 residues.

Within the sample, this clone is medium-sized. The chain couples TRBV28 to TRBJ1-2, with a tentative D call TRBD1 (6 bases). The V gene lost 4 bases and the J gene lost 1 base, with 19 bases spanning the gap. CDR3 length equals 17 residues. Germline V CDR1 and CDR2: MDHEN, SYDVKM. The CDR3 bases are TGTGCCAGCAGTTCGGACAGTTTGAGTTTGATTAACTATGGCTACACCTTC. As protein: CASSSDSLSLINYGYTF.

In its sample, this clone was seen a few times. This rearrangement joins TRBV30 to TRBJ2-7, with TRBD2 matching over 12 bases. Trimming took 8 bases from V and 4 from J; bases not matched to a gene: 9. CDR1 GTSNPN and CDR2 SVGIG come from the germline V gene (reference sequence). The CDR3 runs to 14 residues. CDR3 protein: CASKTSGGWYEQYF. The CDR3 coding sequence is TGTGCCAGCAAGACTAGCGGGGGATGGTACGAGCAGTACTTC. Full variable domain (rest looked up from reference TRBV30 and TRBJ2-7): SQTIHQWPATLVQPVGSPLSLECTVEGTSNPNLYWYRQAAGRGLQLLFYSVGIGQISSEVPQNLSASRPQDRQFILSSKKLLLSDSGFYLCASKTSGGWYEQYFGPGTRLTVT.

This clone was counted only a few times. DNA of the CDR3: TGTGCCAGCAGCCCGGACCCGCCAGATACGCAGTATTTT. Translating it yields CASSPDPPDTQYF. The rearrangement links TRBV9 to TRBJ2-3; D not resolved. V was cut by 4 bases and J by 4 bases, with 10 bases left in between. CDR3 length equals 13 residues. CDR1 and CDR2 from the germline V gene are SGDLS and YYNGEE.

The chain recombines TRBV19 with TRBJ1-5, with a weak D call TRBD1 (5 bases). V lost 2 bases and J lost 10, with 12 bases in between. CDR1 and CDR2 from the germline V gene are LNHDA and SQIVND (reference sequence). The CDR3 totals 13 residues. CDR3 DNA sequence: TGTGCCAGTAGTATAATGCTTCAGGGACCCCAGCATTTT. Encoded protein: CASSIMLQGPQHF.

This clone was found many times. J is TRBJ2-1 and V is TRBV11-3; possibly TRBD2 for D (5 bases). V was clipped by 1 base and J by 7 bases, with 11 bases between them. Germline loops: CDR1 SGHNT, CDR2 YENEEA. This CDR3 comprises 14 residues. The CDR3: CASSLVTEANEQFF. CDR3 sequence (DNA): TGTGCCAGCAGCTTAGTCACGGAGGCTAATGAGCAGTTCTTC.

This clone appeared a few times. Other DNA sequences of this sample code for an identical CDR3. The chain carries TRBV6-8 and TRBJ2-7, with TRBD1 as a possible D gene (5 bases). The V and J ends lost 2 bases and 6 bases respectively, with 11 bases between them. The CDR3 has 13 amino acids. Looked up from germline, CDR1 is MNHGY and CDR2 is SAAAGT. Here the CDR3 reads CASSYRQGGEQYF. The CDR3 coding sequence is TGTGCCAGCAGTTACCGGCAGGGCGGCGAGCAGTACTTC.

The rearrangement uses TRBV10-2 and TRBJ1-2; D may be TRBD1 (6 bases). The CDR3 covers 14 residues. Germline-derived CDR1 and CDR2 are WSHSY and SAAADI. The ends were cut back, 10 bases at V and 9 bases at J, with 24 bases in the middle. The CDR3 protein is CATKNRNRESRYTF. CDR3 in DNA: TGCGCCACCAAAAATCGAAACAGGGAGAGCCGCTACACCTTC.

V is TRBV29-1 and J is TRBJ1-2; a possible D gene is TRBD1 (5 bases). Trimming cost V 3 bases and J 2 bases, with 7 bases left between them. From germline, CDR1 is SQVTM and CDR2 ANQGSEA. The CDR3 is 12 amino acids. The CDR3 nucleotides read TGCAGCGTTGACGAGGGGAACTATGGCTACACCTTC. Translated, it gives CSVDEGNYGYTF.

This clone occurred many times. V gene TRBV7-1 combines with J gene TRBJ2-3, with no clear D. TRBV7-1 is treated as an ORF (open reading frame) with a function not yet certain. This CDR3 has 13 amino acids. Trimming took 4 bases from V and 2 from J, leaving 7 bases between them. As DNA, the CDR3 is TGTGCCAGCAGCTTAGTACTCACAGATACGCAGTATTTT. Translating gives CASSLVLTDTQYF.

The sample holds a few counts of this clone. The chain couples TRBV28 to TRBJ2-7, with D possibly matching TRBD1 (6 bases). Germline V CDR1 and CDR2: MDHEN, SYDVKM. V dropped 5 bases and J dropped 0 bases, with 11 bases sitting between them. The CDR3 is made up of 14 amino acids. CDR3 region: CASSKGQYSYEQYF. The CDR3, as DNA: TGTGCCAGCAGTAAGGGACAATACTCCTACGAGCAGTACTTC.

The table lists this clone with a few counts. This sequence joins TRBV6-8 and TRBJ1-1; D is possibly TRBD1 (5 bases). The ends were cut back, 7 bases at V and 3 bases at J, with 18 bases in the middle. The germline V gene has CDR1 MNHGY and CDR2 SAAAGT. This CDR3 is built from 15 residues. The CDR3 nucleotides are TGTGCCAGCACTAAAGCCCTCCGACAGCACACTGAAGCTTTCTTT. Its translation is CASTKALRQHTEAFF.

This clone was seen more than once but under ten times. This chain links TRBV9 with TRBJ1-1, with 7 bases fitting TRBD1. The ends lost 4 bases at V and 6 bases at J; junction bases unmatched: 9. CDR1 is SGDLS and CDR2 is YYNGEE in the germline V gene. CDR3 length: 14 residues. The CDR3, as DNA: TGTGCCAGCAGCACCGGTGACAGGGCCCCTGAAGCTTTCTTT. Protein sequence: CASSTGDRAPEAFF.